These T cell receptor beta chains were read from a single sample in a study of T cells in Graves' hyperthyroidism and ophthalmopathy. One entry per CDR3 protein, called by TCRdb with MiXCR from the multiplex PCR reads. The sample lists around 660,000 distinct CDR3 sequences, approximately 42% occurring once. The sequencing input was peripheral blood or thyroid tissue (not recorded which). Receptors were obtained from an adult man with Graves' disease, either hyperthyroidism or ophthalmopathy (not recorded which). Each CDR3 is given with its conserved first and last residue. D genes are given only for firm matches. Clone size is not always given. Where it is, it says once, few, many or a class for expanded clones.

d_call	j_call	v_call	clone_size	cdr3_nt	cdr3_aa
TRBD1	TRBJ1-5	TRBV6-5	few	TGTGCCAGCAGTGATGGGACAGTAAATCAGCCCCAGCATTTT	CASSDGTVNQPQHF
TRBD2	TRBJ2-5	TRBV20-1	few	TGCAGTGCTACGGGCGGGGGGGAGACCCAGTACTTC	CSATGGGETQYF
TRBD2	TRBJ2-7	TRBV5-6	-	TGTGCCAGCAGCTCCAAGCGGGAGACTATCGAGCAGTACTTC	CASSSKRETIEQYF
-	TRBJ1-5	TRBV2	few	TGTGCCAGCAGCCAAGACCGGAACAATCAGCCCCAGCATTTT	CASSQDRNNQPQHF
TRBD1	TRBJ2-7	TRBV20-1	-	TGCAGTGCTGCAGACAGGGGCCTTCCTACCTACGAGCAGTACTTC	CSAADRGLPTYEQYF
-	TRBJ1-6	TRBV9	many	TGTGCCAGCAGCGTAGAACAGGGTAGAAATTCACCCCTCCACTTT	CASSVEQGRNSPLHF
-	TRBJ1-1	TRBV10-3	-	TGTGCCATCAGTGACCCCACTGAAGCTTTCTTT	CAISDPTEAFF
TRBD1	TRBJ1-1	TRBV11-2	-	TGTGCCAGCAGCTTTCAGGGGGCGTACAGCACTGAAGCTTTCTTT	CASSFQGAYSTEAFF
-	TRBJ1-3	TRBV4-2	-	TGTGCCAGCAGCCAAGAACTTGTCCTCTCTGGAAACACCATATATTTT	CASSQELVLSGNTIYF
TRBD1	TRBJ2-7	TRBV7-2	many	TGTGCCAGCAGCATTGGACAGGGGATGTCCTACGAGCAGTACTTC	CASSIGQGMSYEQYF
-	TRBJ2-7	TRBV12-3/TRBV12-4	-	TGTGCCAGTTCCAACTCCGGCGGGCAGTACTTC	CASSNSGGQYF
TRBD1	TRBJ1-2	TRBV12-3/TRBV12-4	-	TGTGCCAGCAGTACATGGGAGACAGGGCTTAGTGGCTACACCTTC	CASSTWETGLSGYTF
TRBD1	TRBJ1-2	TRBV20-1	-	TGCAGTGCTAGAGGGGGGGGGACAGGAAACTATGGCTACACCTTC	CSARGGGTGNYGYTF
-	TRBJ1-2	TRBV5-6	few	TGTGCCAGCAGCTTGGACGACATCATTGGTGGCTACACCTTC	CASSLDDIIGGYTF
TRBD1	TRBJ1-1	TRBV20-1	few	TGCAGTGCTAGAGGAAGAACAGGGGCCCTGAACACTGAAGCTTTCTTT	CSARGRTGALNTEAFF
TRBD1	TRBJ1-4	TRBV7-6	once	TGTGCCAGCAGGCGGGACAGGGATGAAAAACTGTTTTTT	CASRRDRDEKLFF
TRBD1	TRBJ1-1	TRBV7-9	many	TGTGCCAGCACCAGGGGGACAGGGGCCACTGAAGCTTTCTTT	CASTRGTGATEAFF
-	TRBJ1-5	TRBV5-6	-	TGTGCCAGCAGCTTAACCACCGGCAGCCAGCCCCAGCATTTT	CASSLTTGSQPQHF
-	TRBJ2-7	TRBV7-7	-	TGTGCCAGCGAACGGGGGTCCCTCTACGAGCAGTACTTC	CASERGSLYEQYF
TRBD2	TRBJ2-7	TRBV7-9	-	TGTGCCAGCAGCTTATCAGGGACTAGCGTGAGTAAGCCCTACGAGCAGTACTTC	CASSLSGTSVSKPYEQYF
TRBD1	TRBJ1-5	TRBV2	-	TGTGCCAGCACCGGGACAGGGGGCTACCAGCCCCAGCATTTT	CASTGTGGYQPQHF
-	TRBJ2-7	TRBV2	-	TGTGCCAGCAGTGACCCAGGTCACGCGGGCGAGCAGTACTTC	CASSDPGHAGEQYF
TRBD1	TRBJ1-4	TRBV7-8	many	TGTGCCAGCAGCTCCAGGGACAGGGGTTATGAAAAACTGTTTTTT	CASSSRDRGYEKLFF
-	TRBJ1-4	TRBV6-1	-	TGTGCCAGCAGCCGACAGACAACTAATGAAAAACTGTTTTTT	CASSRQTTNEKLFF
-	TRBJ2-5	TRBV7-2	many	TGTGCCAGCACCTCGCCCCACCGAGAGACCCAGTACTTC	CASTSPHRETQYF
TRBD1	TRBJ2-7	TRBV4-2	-	TGTGCCAGCAGCCAACCCGGGACAGGGTTCTACGAGCAGTACTTC	CASSQPGTGFYEQYF
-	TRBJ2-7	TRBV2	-	TGTGCCAGCAGCAATCCCCCGAGGGTCTACGAGCAGTACTTC	CASSNPPRVYEQYF
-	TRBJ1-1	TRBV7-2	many	TGTGCCAGCAGTTGGGACGGCCAAGCTTTCTTT	CASSWDGQAFF
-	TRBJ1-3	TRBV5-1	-	TGCGCCAGCAGCTTGGGCACAGGGAACACCATACATTTT	CASSLGTGNTIHF
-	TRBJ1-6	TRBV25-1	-	TGTGCCAGCAGTGAAGCGGGTGATCATTCACCCCTCCACTTT	CASSEAGDHSPLHF
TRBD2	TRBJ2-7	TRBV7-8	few	TGTGCCAGCAGCTTAGTACCGGGACTAGCGGGAGGTGAGGCCTACGAGCAGTACTTC	CASSLVPGLAGGEAYEQYF
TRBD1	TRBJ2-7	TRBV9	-	TGTGCCAGCAACGCATATCCGGGACAGAGGGGCGAGCAGTACTTC	CASNAYPGQRGEQYF
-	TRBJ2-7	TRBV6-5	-	TGTGCCAGCAGGACTACCACAGTTGCCTACGAGCAGTACTTC	CASRTTTVAYEQYF
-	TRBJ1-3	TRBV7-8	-	TGTGCCAGCAGCCAAGATAGGACTGTCTCTGGAAACACCATATATTTT	CASSQDRTVSGNTIYF
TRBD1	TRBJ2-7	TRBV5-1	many	TGCGCCAGCAGCTTGGGACAGGGGTCGGCCTACGAGCAGTACTTC	CASSLGQGSAYEQYF
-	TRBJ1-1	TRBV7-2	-	TGTGCCAGCAACCTCTTACCCGGGAACACTGAAGCTTTCTTT	CASNLLPGNTEAFF
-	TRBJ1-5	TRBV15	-	TGTGCCACCAGCAGCCAAGGACATAGCAATCAGCCCCAGCATTTT	CATSSQGHSNQPQHF
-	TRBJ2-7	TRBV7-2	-	TGTGCCAGCAGCTCCCGGGGGCGGCTCTCCTACGAGCAGTACTTC	CASSSRGRLSYEQYF
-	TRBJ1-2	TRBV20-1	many	TGCAGTGCTAGATCAGGGCATGGCTACACCTTC	CSARSGHGYTF
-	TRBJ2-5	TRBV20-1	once	TGCAGTGCTAGAGATGTGGACGGGATTTTCAGCGGCCAAGAGACCCAGTACTTC	CSARDVDGIFSGQETQYF
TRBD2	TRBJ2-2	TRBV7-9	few	TGTGCCAGCAGCAGAGATCCGGGACTAGCGGGTTCGAACACCGGGGAGCTGTTTTTT	CASSRDPGLAGSNTGELFF
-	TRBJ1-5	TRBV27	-	TGTGCCAGCAGTGGTGTGCGGGGGCGTCAGCCCCAGCATTTT	CASSGVRGRQPQHF
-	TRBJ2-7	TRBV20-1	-	TGCAGTGCTGGAAAGGCGAACAGGCACTCCTACGAGCAGTACTTC	CSAGKANRHSYEQYF
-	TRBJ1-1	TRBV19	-	TGTGCCAGTACCCCGCAGACAGAGAACACTGAAGCTTTCTTT	CASTPQTENTEAFF
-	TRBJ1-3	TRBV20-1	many	TGCAGTGCTAGAGCAGGGACCTCTGGAAACACCATATATTTT	CSARAGTSGNTIYF
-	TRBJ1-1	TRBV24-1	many	TGTGCCACCAGTAGCAACACTGAAGCTTTCTTT	CATSSNTEAFF
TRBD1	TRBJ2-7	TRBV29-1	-	TGCAGCGCAGGGGGCACGGGCCACGAGCAGTACTTC	CSAGGTGHEQYF
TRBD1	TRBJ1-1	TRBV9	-	TGTGCCAGCAGCCCTTCGACAGGGAGGATCACTGAAGCTTTCTTT	CASSPSTGRITEAFF
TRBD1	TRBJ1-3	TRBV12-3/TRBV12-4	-	TGTGCCAGCAGTTCCTGGGACAGGGGAATTAGGAACACCATATATTTT	CASSSWDRGIRNTIYF
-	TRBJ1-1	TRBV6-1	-	TGTGCCAGCAGTCATACGTGGGACACTGAAGCTTTCTTT	CASSHTWDTEAFF
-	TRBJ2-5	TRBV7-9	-	TGTGCCAGCAGGCGGGACATCGGCTATCAGCCCCAGTGCTTC	CASRRDIGYQPQCF
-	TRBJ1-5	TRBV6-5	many	TGTGCCAGCACCGGGGTTTCGGGCAATCAGCCCCAGCATTTT	CASTGVSGNQPQHF
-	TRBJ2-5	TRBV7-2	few	TGTGCCAGCAGCTTCTCTCGGGACCACCAAGAGACCCAGTACTTC	CASSFSRDHQETQYF
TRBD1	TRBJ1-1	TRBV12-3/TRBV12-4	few	TGTGCCAGCACCAGGACAGGGGACACTGAAGCTTTCTTT	CASTRTGDTEAFF